This is a list of T cell receptor beta chains from one sample in a study of cytomegalovirus exposure and HLA in healthy donors. The method was immunoSEQ multiplex PCR; TCRdb's version includes in-frame clones alone and lacks a portion of them. The table records 90,000 to 120,000 clones, 70% to 80% of them present only once. Sequencing input: PBMCs. Receptors were obtained from a man aged 18 to 29 in good health and CMV-seronegative. Each CDR3 is given with its conserved first and last residue. Fields, in order: clone size, V gene, J gene, D gene, CDR3 DNA, CDR3 protein. D genes are given only for firm matches. Clone size is stated in some rows and not others, as once, few, many or a class when expanded.

-	TRBV7-9	TRBJ1-1	-	TGTGCCAGCAGCAGAGAAAGGAACACTGAAGCTTTCTTT	CASSRERNTEAFF
-	TRBV6-1	TRBJ1-6	-	TGTGCCAGCAGTGCCCTGGGAGGTACGGCCTATAATTCACCCCTCCACTTT	CASSALGGTAYNSPLHF
-	TRBV19	TRBJ1-4	-	TGTGCCAGTAGTATAGGTAGCACCTCGGAACTGTTTTTT	CASSIGSTSELFF
-	TRBV28	TRBJ2-3	-	TGTGCCAGCAGCCGTGACTCCGTGGGGGGATTAGATACGCAGTATTTT	CASSRDSVGGLDTQYF
few	TRBV19	TRBJ2-5	-	TGTGCCAGTAGTATTTTGGGCTCGGAGACCCAGTACTTC	CASSILGSETQYF
-	TRBV7-8	TRBJ2-5	TRBD2	TGTGCCAGCAGCATCACCAGGGGACTAGCAGAGACCCAGTACTTC	CASSITRGLAETQYF
-	TRBV5-6	TRBJ2-2	-	TGTGCCAGCAGCTTTCGGTTTCGCGCTCTCACCGGGGAGCTGTTTTTT	CASSFRFRALTGELFF
few	TRBV4-2	TRBJ1-3	-	TGTGCCAGCAGCCATATACAGGGACCTAACTCTGGAAACACCATATATTTT	CASSHIQGPNSGNTIYF
once	TRBV10-3	TRBJ2-1	-	TGTGCCATCAGTGACAGAGGCTCCTACAATGAGCAGTTCTTC	CAISDRGSYNEQFF
-	TRBV9	TRBJ2-1	-	TGTGCCAGCAGCGAGTCGGGGGTCTACAATGAGCAGTTCTTC	CASSESGVYNEQFF
once	TRBV5-1	TRBJ2-2	TRBD2	TGCGCCAGCAGCTTGGTTCTTAGCGGGGCCCCCGGGGAGCTGTTTTTT	CASSLVLSGAPGELFF
once	TRBV5-1	TRBJ2-1	TRBD2	TGCGCCAGCAGCCCCGGACTAGCGGGGGTTAATGAGCAGTTCTTC	CASSPGLAGVNEQFF
-	TRBV4-3	TRBJ2-1	-	TGCGCCAGCAGCCAAGAAGCATCCGGTGCGGGGAATGAGCAGTTCTTC	CASSQEASGAGNEQFF
-	TRBV6-5	TRBJ2-5	TRBD1	TGTGCCACCGCTAACGAGGGGGCCCAAGAGACCCAGTACTTC	CATANEGAQETQYF
once	TRBV7-9	TRBJ2-2	-	TGTGCCAGCAGCTTAGGGCCCGCGAACACCGGGGAGCTGTTTTTT	CASSLGPANTGELFF
-	TRBV4-3	TRBJ2-7	-	TGCGCCAGCAGCCAAGATGCAGGCGAGCAGTACTTC	CASSQDAGEQYF
many	TRBV5-6	TRBJ1-1	-	TGTGCCAGCAGCTTGGTGGCGGGGGGCACTGAAGCTTTCTTT	CASSLVAGGTEAFF
-	TRBV4-3	TRBJ1-1	-	TGCGCCAGCAGCCAAGTTATTGGGGGCAACACTGAAGCTTTCTTT	CASSQVIGGNTEAFF
-	TRBV7-2	TRBJ2-7	TRBD1	TGTGCCAGCAGCCGGGACAGGGGGTACGAGCAGTACTTC	CASSRDRGYEQYF
-	TRBV6-5	TRBJ2-1	-	TGTGCCAGCAGCGAGAACGGGGGGACATACAATGAGCAGTTCTTC	CASSENGGTYNEQFF
-	TRBV7-3	TRBJ2-1	-	TGTGCCACCCGGGACTTACCACCGGGAAGTGAGCAGTTCTTC	CATRDLPPGSEQFF
-	TRBV7-3	TRBJ2-1	TRBD2	TGTGCCAGCAGCTCCCGTCCTAGCGGGGGGGACAATGAGCAGTTCTTC	CASSSRPSGGDNEQFF
few	TRBV6-5	TRBJ1-1	-	TGTGCCAGGGGCACCTCGGGGAGGAACACTGAAGCTTTCTTT	CARGTSGRNTEAFF
-	TRBV15	TRBJ2-7	TRBD1	TGTGCCACCAGCAGAGATACAGGGGAGGAGCAGTACTTC	CATSRDTGEEQYF
-	TRBV7-3	TRBJ2-7	TRBD1	TGTGCCAGCAGCCCCCGACAGGGTCCCCCCTACGAGCAGTACTTC	CASSPRQGPPYEQYF
few	TRBV6-5	TRBJ1-2	-	TGTGCCAGCAGTTACCCCTACGCGTACGTCGGCTACACCTTC	CASSYPYAYVGYTF
-	TRBV6-1	TRBJ1-1	-	TGTGCCAGCGAGTGGTTTGGGCCGGCTTTCTTT	CASEWFGPAFF
-	TRBV6-4	TRBJ1-6	-	TGTGCCAGCAGAGGACATCTAGATTCACCCCTCCACTTT	CASRGHLDSPLHF
-	TRBV28	TRBJ1-5	-	TGTGCCAGCAGCTTACAGGGTAACAATCAGCCCCAGCATTTT	CASSLQGNNQPQHF
-	TRBV6-5	TRBJ2-1	TRBD2	TGTGCCAGCAGTTACCGAACTAGCGGTAATGAGCAGTTCTTC	CASSYRTSGNEQFF
-	TRBV5-4	TRBJ2-3	TRBD2	TGTGCCAGCAGCTGGGGGGGACTAGCGGGGGCCCTTGGGGCGGCAGATACGCAGTATTTT	CASSWGGLAGALGAADTQYF
-	TRBV6-1	TRBJ2-1	TRBD1	TGTGCCAGCAGGGGTGACAGGGGGGGAACGAATGAGCAGTTCTTC	CASRGDRGGTNEQFF
-	TRBV27	TRBJ2-7	TRBD2	TGTGCCAGCAGTTTATCTCGCGGGGGTTCTTACGAGCAGTACTTC	CASSLSRGGSYEQYF
-	TRBV9	TRBJ1-2	-	TGTGCCAGCAGCGGGCGGGGGTTAGTCAACTATGGCTACACCTTC	CASSGRGLVNYGYTF
-	TRBV14	TRBJ2-5	TRBD2	TGTGCCAGCAGCCAAGGGGCTAGCGGGGGTCAAAAAGAGACCCAGTACTTC	CASSQGASGGQKETQYF
-	TRBV20-1	TRBJ1-2	-	TGCAGTGTAGTACGGGACTATGGCTACACCTTC	CSVVRDYGYTF
-	TRBV1	TRBJ2-1	-	TGCACCAGCAGCCTTTCGACTAGCGGGGACTGGAATGAGCAGTTCTTC	CTSSLSTSGDWNEQFF
-	TRBV5-8	TRBJ2-1	-	TGTGCCAGCAGCTTGTACTTGTTACAGAGCTCCTACAATGAGCAGTTCTTC	CASSLYLLQSSYNEQFF
-	TRBV7-6	TRBJ2-3	-	TGTGCCAGCAGCTTAGTATCCACAGATACGCAGTATTTT	CASSLVSTDTQYF
-	TRBV19	TRBJ1-4	-	TGTGCCAGTAGTATTTCTGGACAACTCGGAGGGGAAAAACTGTTTTTT	CASSISGQLGGEKLFF
-	TRBV7-9	TRBJ2-4	-	TGTGCCAGCAGCGCCGGACTCCTAAACATTCAGTACTTC	CASSAGLLNIQYF
-	TRBV21-1	TRBJ2-4	-	TGTGCCAGCAGCAGGCCAGACAGGAAAAACATTCAGTACTTC	CASSRPDRKNIQYF
-	TRBV29-1	TRBJ2-5	-	TGCAGCGGACAGGTATCCGGGTTTGGAGAGACCCAGTACTTC	CSGQVSGFGETQYF